The 12 T cell receptor beta chains presented below share a single source sample, sequenced in a study of shared clonotypes between healthy human individuals. Profiled with immunoSEQ multiplex PCR; TCRdb holds only in-frame clones, not every one. The data show some 790,000 clones, 72% seen once. Specimen: memory CD4+ T cells sorted from blood. The subset: CD45RA-negative fraction. The receptors originated from a woman aged 25 to 39 in good health.

The chain joins TRBV7-2 to TRBJ2-7; D is perhaps TRBD2 (5 bases). This CDR3 spans 14 amino acids. Germline V gene lookup returns CDR1 SGHTA and CDR2 FQGNSA. The V gene lost 1 base and the J gene lost 9 bases, with 16 bases spanning the gap. CDR3 DNA sequence: TGTGCCAGCAGCTTAGGAGGGAGTGTCTATGGGCAGTACTTC. Residues: CASSLGGSVYGQYF.

Only one count was recorded for this clone. One junction end does not reproduce the germline sequence, and a read error may be involved. Additional DNA sequences in this sample encode the identical CDR3. The chain employs TRBV5-4 and TRBJ2-3, with TRBD1 matching over 7 bases. CDR1 is SGHNT and CDR2 is YYREEE in the germline V gene (reference sequence). The CDR3 is made up of 14 amino acids. The DNA for the CDR3 is TGTGCCAGCAGCCGCAGGGGGAGCACAGATACGCAATATTTT. It encodes CASSRRGSTDTQYF.

The chain couples TRBV30 to TRBJ2-2, with 9 bases aligning to TRBD1. The germline V gene encodes CDR1 GTSNPN and CDR2 SVGIG (reference sequence). V lost 1 base to trimming and J lost 4 bases; unmatched junction nucleotides: 4. This CDR3 region has 15 residues. In DNA form, the CDR3 reads TGTGCCTGGAGTGCCGGGACAGGGTCCACCGGGGAGCTGTTTTTT. This sequence encodes CAWSAGTGSTGELFF.

With respect to this clone: An end of the junction differs from the germline gene, which may be a read error. The V and J genes are TRBV27 and TRBJ2-2; a weak D match, TRBD2 (6 bases). Germline lookup yields CDR1 MNHEY and CDR2 SMNVEV (reference sequence). The CDR3 length is 14 residues. CDR3 coding DNA: TGTGCCTGCAGACTAGAGACGAACACCGGGGAGCTGTTTTTT. Translated, it gives CACRLETNTGELFF.

This clone has a handful of counts. The rearrangement uses TRBV2 and TRBJ1-2; no firm D call. From germline, CDR1 is SNHLY and CDR2 FYNNEI. Trimming stripped 5 bases from V and 6 bases from J, with 16 bases between. The CDR3 has 14 amino acids. In DNA form, the CDR3 reads TGTGCCAGCAGTCCGATGACAACCCGCAATGGCTACACCTTC. Translated, it gives CASSPMTTRNGYTF.

This clone has a single count. The chain employs TRBV30 and TRBJ2-3, with D perhaps TRBD1 (6 bases). Trimming cost V 1 base and J 4 bases, with 18 bases left between them. The V gene's germline CDR1 is GTSNPN and CDR2 SVGIG (reference sequence). CDR3 length: 16 amino acids. CDR3 DNA sequence: TGTGCCTGGAGTGGTCCCCCAGGGGAAGTCTCAGATACGCAGTATTTT. Its translation: CAWSGPPGEVSDTQYF.

This clone was observed once. The rearrangement uses TRBV27 and TRBJ2-3; tentative D call: TRBD1 (6 bases). The V gene's germline CDR1 is MNHEY and CDR2 SMNVEV (reference sequence). The CDR3 covers 15 residues. Trimming took off 6 bases at V and 3 bases at J, with 16 bases between the two ends. As DNA, the CDR3 is TGTGCCAGCAGCCTACAGGGACCGCCTACAGATACGCAGTATTTT. Translation gives CASSLQGPPTDTQYF.

The V gene is TRBV27, the J gene TRBJ2-7; perhaps TRBD1 as D (6 bases). The CDR3 is made up of 14 amino acids. Trimming took 3 bases from V and 3 from J, leaving 12 bases between them. The germline gives CDR1 MNHEY, CDR2 SMNVEV (reference sequence). The CDR3 sequence: CASSLKDSLYEQYF. As DNA, the CDR3 is TGTGCCAGCAGTTTGAAGGACAGTCTCTACGAGCAGTACTTC.

J is TRBJ2-2 and V is TRBV7-6; D is unresolved. CDR1 SGHVS and CDR2 FNYEAQ come from the germline V gene. V shed 4 bases and J shed 0 bases, with 6 bases lying between them. The CDR3 has 14 amino acids. This chain's CDR3 is CASSSVSNTGELFF. CDR3 DNA: TGTGCCAGCAGCTCCGTCTCGAACACCGGGGAGCTGTTTTTT. Full variable domain (outside the CDR3, taken from reference TRBV7-6 and TRBJ2-2): GAGVSQSPRYKVTKRGQDVALRCDPISGHVSLYWYRQALGQGPEFLTYFNYEAQQDKSGLPNDRFSAERPEGSISTLTIQRTEQRDSAMYRCASSSVSNTGELFFGEGSRLTVL.

The rearrangement uses TRBV2 and TRBJ2-7; possible D gene TRBD2, 6 bases. The CDR3 is 15 amino acids. The germline gives CDR1 SNHLY, CDR2 FYNNEI. With 4 bases removed from V and 2 bases from J, the gap between germline ends came to 15 bases. CDR3 sequence: CASSGRASGPYEQYF. In DNA, the CDR3 is TGTGCCAGCAGTGGGAGGGCCTCGGGACCCTACGAGCAGTACTTC.

The table lists this clone with a few counts. The rearrangement uses TRBV7-3 and TRBJ2-3; 8 bases are a match to TRBD1. V shed 2 bases and J 0 bases; nucleotides not matched to a gene: 1. The CDR3 length is 15 residues. Looked up from germline, CDR1 is SGHTA and CDR2 is FQGTGA. CDR3 nucleotides: TGTGCCAGCAGCTTAGACAGGGGTAGCACAGATACGCAGTATTTT. This sequence encodes CASSLDRGSTDTQYF.

The rearrangement uses TRBV5-1 and TRBJ1-4, with 9 bases that match TRBD1. The CDR3 extends over 15 amino acids. Germline CDR1 and CDR2: SGHRS and YFSETQ. J gave up 5 bases and V 5 bases, and 7 bases lay outside the gene matches. The CDR3 sequence is CASRKQGAGNEKLFF. Here the CDR3 DNA reads TGCGCCAGCAGAAAACAGGGGGCCGGGAATGAAAAACTGTTTTTT.